This T cell receptor (beta chain) stems from a study of blood T cell repertoires in COVID-19. Across the whole study: Acute and convalescent COVID-19 specimens originated in the United States, Italy and Spain. PBMCs, B-cell-depleted T cells, or T cells were the source of the cDNA or gDNA that made up the material.

As handled by the study authors: Amplification of reference gene primers provided the estimated nucleated cell counts. The data were produced by immunoSEQ multiplex PCR, yet TCRdb's version contains in-frame clones alone and is incomplete. D and trimming were read from the DNA, whereas the V and J calls and clone size are those reported in that table. The repertoire holds around 81,000 clones, with roughly 86% as singletons. V gave up 3 bases and J gave up 2 bases, with 11 bases separating them. Germline CDR1 and CDR2: SGHNT and YYREEE (reference sequence). This CDR3 is built from 14 residues. The chain is built from TRBV5-4 and TRBJ1-1, with a tentative D call TRBD1 (5 bases). The sequencing sample was made of peripheral blood. This TCR came from a man in his 70s with acute or convalescent COVID-19. CDR3 sequence reads: CASSWDSGNTEAFF. In nucleotides, the CDR3 is TGTGCCAGCAGCTGGGACTCGGGCAACACTGAAGCTTTCTTT.